Shown below are 4 T cell receptor beta chains from a single sample sequenced in a study of OX40 agonist ivuxolimab in advanced cancers. Libraries were prepared by immunoSEQ multiplex PCR; TCRdb keeps only in-frame clonotypes and omits some of them. The sample has about 28,000 clones, 70% to 90% seen once. The sample consisted of CD4+ or CD8+ T cells sorted from blood, taken in a trial of the OX40 agonist ivuxolimab. These receptors were collected from an adult with an advanced solid tumor such as melanoma, head and neck, liver or kidney cancer.

This clone was seen only a few times. At one of its ends the junction is not consistent with the germline gene, which may arise from a read error. J is TRBJ2-1 and V is TRBV6-5; 12 bases agree with TRBD2. Germline assignment: CDR1 MNHEY and CDR2 SVGAGI. The CDR3 spans 15 residues. As DNA, the CDR3 is TGTGCCAGCAGTGACTCGACTAGCGGGAGCAATGAGCAGTTCTTC. Translated, it gives CASSDSTSGSNEQFF.

The chain employs TRBV5-4 and TRBJ2-2, with D maybe TRBD2 (6 bases). The germline gives CDR1 SGHNT, CDR2 YYREEE (reference sequence). V lost 3 bases, J lost 6 bases, and 12 bases lay in between. CDR3 length: 14 residues. CDR3 bases: TGTGCCAGCAGCTCCGGGCGGGGAGCCGGGGAGCTGTTTTTT. Encoded protein: CASSSGRGAGELFF.

This clone occurred a few times. The CDR3 reads CASSVGQGAGQPQHF. CDR3 sequence (DNA): TGTGCCAGCAGCGTCGGACAGGGGGCAGGGCAGCCCCAGCATTTT. The gene calls are TRBV9 and TRBJ1-5; 11 bases line up with TRBD1. The CDR3 is 15 amino acids. Germline CDR1 reads SGDLS; CDR2 reads YYNGEE. Germline trimming cut 2 bases from V and 7 bases from J; bases unmatched to any gene: 5.

V and J are TRBV27 and TRBJ2-1; TRBD1 or TRBD2 may be the D gene (5 bases each). V lost 3 bases, J lost 3 bases, and 12 bases lay in between. CDR3 length: 15 residues. The germline V gene has CDR1 MNHEY and CDR2 SMNVEV (reference sequence). The CDR3 coding sequence is TGTGCCAGCAGTTTGGGACCTTCATACTACAATGAGCAGTTCTTC. Its translation is CASSLGPSYYNEQFF.